The next 6 T cell receptor beta chains were all read from a single sample in a study of metastatic and nonmetastatic thyroid tumors. The entire patient cohort was treatment-naive prior to thyroid surgery. Through MiXCR, TCRdb re-clonotyped the PCR reads. Of 6,600 or so clones listed, roughly 28% are singletons. The sequencing sample was made of adjacent normal tissue. These receptors were obtained from a female donor with papillary thyroid cancer or a benign thyroid nodule (not recorded which). Some clones in this sample may be carry-over from other donors' samples.

This clone counts as large (0.1 to 1%). The chain joins TRBV20-1 to TRBJ1-3; D not certain. The CDR3 sequence is 16 residues long. Trimming stripped 4 bases from V and 1 base from J, with 17 bases between. Looked up from germline, CDR1 is DFQATT and CDR2 is SNEGSKA (reference sequence). The CDR3 DNA sequence: TGCAGTGCTACCCCCACCTCTCTTGAGTCTGGAAACACCATATATTTT. Protein product: CSATPTSLESGNTIYF.

This clone was counted between two and nine times. V is TRBV5-1 and J is TRBJ2-7, with D possibly TRBD1 on 5 matching bases. The CDR3 has 13 residues. V was cut by 2 bases and J by 6 bases, with 12 bases left in between. CDR1 is SGHRS and CDR2 is YFSETQ in the germline V gene. This chain's CDR3 is CASSLEVRGEQYF. The CDR3 DNA is TGCGCCAGCAGCTTAGAAGTAAGGGGCGAGCAGTACTTC.

This clone is medium-sized. V usage is TRBV20-1 and J usage is TRBJ1-5; D call uncertain. Per germline, CDR1 DFQATT and CDR2 SNEGSKA (reference sequence). The CDR3 spans 15 residues. The V end was cut by 2 bases, the J end by 4 bases, with 15 bases between. The CDR3 protein is CSARSILAPNQPQHF. Here the CDR3 DNA reads TGCAGTGCTAGATCTATTCTAGCTCCAAATCAGCCCCAGCATTTT.

This sequence joins TRBV12-3 or TRBV12-4 and TRBJ2-5, with 7 nucleotides matching TRBD2. V was pared by 5 bases and J by 5 bases, with 5 bases of the junction left unmatched. The CDR3 length is 13 residues. In nucleotides, the CDR3 is TGTGCCAGCAGTGTGGTCGGGAGGGAGACCCAGTACTTC. Its translation: CASSVVGRETQYF.

The chain carries TRBV6-1 and TRBJ2-1; D might be TRBD1 or TRBD2, each matching 6 bases. V lost 6 bases and J 4 bases, leaving 22 bases between the germline ends. The CDR3 contains 17 residues. The V gene's germline CDR1 is MNHNS and CDR2 SASEGT. The CDR3 reads CASRERGAGFGYNEQFF. CDR3 DNA sequence: TGTGCCAGCAGAGAAAGGGGGGCTGGATTCGGGTACAATGAGCAGTTCTTC.

This clone rates as medium-sized. The rearrangement joins TRBV19 to TRBJ2-1; TRBD2 matches 8 bases. The CDR3 is made up of 14 amino acids. V lost 10 bases, J lost 0 bases, and 5 bases stayed unmatched. In germline, CDR1 is LNHDA, CDR2 SQIVND (reference sequence). DNA for the CDR3: TGTGCCACCAGACTAGCGAGCTCCTACAATGAGCAGTTCTTC. This codes for CATRLASSYNEQFF.